This passage covers 8 T cell receptor beta chains from one sample sequenced in a study of blood T cell repertoires in COVID-19. TCRdb keeps only in-frame clones here, not all; method: immunoSEQ multiplex PCR. The data show about 250,000 clones, around 83% seen once. The material sequenced was peripheral blood. Receptors originate from a woman in her thirties or forties who had recovered from COVID-19.

The chain combines TRBV7-3 with TRBJ1-4; 9 bases map to TRBD1. Germline CDR1 and CDR2: SGHTA and FQGTGA. This CDR3 spans 15 amino acids. Unmatched junction bases numbered 4, after V lost 5 bases and J lost 3 bases. The CDR3 DNA follows: TGTGCCAGCAGCCAGACAGGGGGGCCTAATGAAAAACTGTTTTTT. Its protein is CASSQTGGPNEKLFF.

V is TRBV18 and J is TRBJ1-4; 9 nucleotides match TRBD1. CDR1 and CDR2 (germline): KGHSH, LQKENI. The CDR3 contains 15 residues. The V and J ends lost 0 bases and 8 bases, in that order; junction bases with no gene match: 4. The CDR3 DNA reads TGTGCCAGCTCACCACCGGTGGGACAGGGAGAAAAACTGTTTTTT. It yields the protein CASSPPVGQGEKLFF.

The chain joins TRBV14 to TRBJ2-7, with 8 positions matching TRBD1. V trimming: 4 bases; J trimming: 4 bases; junction bases outside the gene matches: 6. The germline CDR1 and CDR2 sequences are SGHDN and FVKESK. There are 14 residues in the CDR3. This CDR3 is CASSPGQGLYEQYF. The CDR3 region has the DNA TGTGCCAGCAGCCCCGGACAGGGATTATACGAGCAGTACTTC. Full variable domain (missing parts from reference TRBV14 and TRBJ2-7): EAGVTQFPSHSVIEKGQTVTLRCDPISGHDNLYWYRRVMGKEIKFLLHFVKESKQDESGMPNNRFLAERTGGTYSTLKVQPAELEDSGVYFCASSPGQGLYEQYFGPGTRLTVT.

The chain recombines TRBV9 with TRBJ2-6; TRBD1 is a possible D gene (6 bases). Germline values: CDR1 SGDLS, CDR2 YYNGEE. V was cut by 0 bases and J by 1 base, with 11 bases left in between. The CDR3 is made up of 17 amino acids. Written as DNA, the CDR3 is TGTGCCAGCAGCGTAGTCGGGACACCATCTGGGGCCAACGTCCTGACTTTC. Its protein product is CASSVVGTPSGANVLTF. The full variable domain, its missing parts supplied by reference TRBV9 and TRBJ2-6, is DSGVTQTPKHLITATGQRVTLRCSPRSGDLSVYWYQQSLDQGLQFLIQYYNGEERAKGNILERFSAQQFPDLHSELNLSSLELGDSALYFCASSVVGTPSGANVLTFGAGSRLTVL.

This chain connects TRBV2 to TRBJ2-6; D call uncertain. This CDR3 is built from 15 residues. The V end was cut by 6 bases, the J end by 0 bases, with 9 bases between. Germline CDR1 reads SNHLY; CDR2 reads FYNNEI. CDR3 sequence (DNA): TGTGCCAGCAGGGGCTTCATCTCTGGGGCCAACGTCCTGACTTTC. Protein: CASRGFISGANVLTF.

The chain couples TRBV5-1 to TRBJ1-4, with D unclear. Germline CDR1 is SGHRS and CDR2 is YFSETQ. This CDR3 region has 14 residues. Trimming took off 4 bases at V and 7 bases at J, with 14 bases between the two ends. This CDR3 is CASSPDGSGEKLFF. The CDR3 region has the DNA TGCGCCAGCAGCCCCGATGGGAGCGGTGAAAAACTGTTTTTT.

This clone showed up just once. This sequence joins TRBV10-3 and TRBJ1-3; D ambiguous. Trimming removed 4 bases from V and 4 bases from J, with 8 bases in between. The CDR3 runs to 13 residues. Germline loops: CDR1 ENHRY, CDR2 SYGVKD. CDR3 sequence reads: CAISATDGNTIYF. In DNA, the CDR3 is TGTGCCATCAGTGCCACAGACGGAAACACCATATATTTT.

The V gene is TRBV19, the J gene TRBJ2-7; 9 nucleotides line up with TRBD1. Trimming removed 7 bases from V and 3 bases from J; junction bases left unmatched: 7. CDR3 size: 14 residues. CDR1 is LNHDA and CDR2 is SQIVND in the germline V gene (reference sequence). The CDR3 loop reads CASTSGQGLYEQYF. CDR3 in DNA: TGTGCCAGTACCTCGGGACAGGGTCTCTACGAGCAGTACTTC.